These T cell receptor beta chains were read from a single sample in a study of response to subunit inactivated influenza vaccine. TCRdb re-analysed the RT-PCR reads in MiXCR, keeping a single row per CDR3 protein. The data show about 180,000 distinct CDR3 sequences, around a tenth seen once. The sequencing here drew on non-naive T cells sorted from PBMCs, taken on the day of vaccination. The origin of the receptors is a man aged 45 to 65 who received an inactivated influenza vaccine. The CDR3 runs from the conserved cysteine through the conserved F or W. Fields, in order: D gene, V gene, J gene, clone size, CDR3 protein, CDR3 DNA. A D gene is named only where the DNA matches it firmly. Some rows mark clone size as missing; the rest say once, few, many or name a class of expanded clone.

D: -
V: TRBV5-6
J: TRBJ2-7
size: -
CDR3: CASSFRRKATYEQYF
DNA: TGTGCCAGCAGCTTCCGACGGAAGGCTACCTACGAGCAGTACTTC

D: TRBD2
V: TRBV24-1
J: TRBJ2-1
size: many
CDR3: CATSDAGEREYNEQFF
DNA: TGTGCCACCAGTGATGCGGGAGAAAGAGAGTACAATGAGCAGTTCTTC

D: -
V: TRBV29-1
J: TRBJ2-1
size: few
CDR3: CSVVVGEQFF
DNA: TGCAGCGTTGTTGTTGGTGAGCAGTTCTTC

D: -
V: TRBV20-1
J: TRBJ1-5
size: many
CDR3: CSASAVLGAVQPQHF
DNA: TGCAGTGCTAGTGCTGTATTGGGGGCCGTTCAGCCCCAGCATTTT

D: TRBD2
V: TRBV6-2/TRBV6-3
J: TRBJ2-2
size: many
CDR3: CATGPISGRYTGELFF
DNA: TGTGCCACCGGACCCATTAGCGGGAGGTACACCGGGGAGCTGTTTTTT

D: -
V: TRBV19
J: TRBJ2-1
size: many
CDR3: CASRPIYSSYNEQFF
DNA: TGTGCCAGTAGGCCAATTTACAGCTCCTACAATGAGCAGTTCTTC

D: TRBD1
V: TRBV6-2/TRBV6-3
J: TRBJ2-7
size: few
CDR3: CASSYLTGSIGTAYEQYF
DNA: TGTGCCAGCAGTTATCTCACCGGCTCCATCGGGACAGCCTACGAGCAGTACTTC

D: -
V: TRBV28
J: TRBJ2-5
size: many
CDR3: CASSLAPTGRAETQYF
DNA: TGTGCCAGCAGTTTAGCCCCCACAGGTCGAGCAGAGACCCAGTACTTC

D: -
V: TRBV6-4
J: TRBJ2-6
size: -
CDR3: CAIPNGGSGANVLTF
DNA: TGTGCCATACCTAACGGGGGTTCTGGGGCCAACGTCCTGACTTTC

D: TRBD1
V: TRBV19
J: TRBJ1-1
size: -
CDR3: CASSILGQGNTEAFF
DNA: TGTGCCAGTAGTATTTTGGGACAGGGGAACACTGAAGCTTTCTTT

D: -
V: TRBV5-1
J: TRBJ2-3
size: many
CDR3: CASSFTGKNTDTQYF
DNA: TGCGCCAGCAGCTTTACTGGAAAGAACACAGATACGCAGTATTTT

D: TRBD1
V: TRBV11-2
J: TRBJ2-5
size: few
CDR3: CASSLRGQGRRETQYF
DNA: TGTGCCAGCAGCTTAAGAGGACAGGGTCGGAGAGAGACCCAGTACTTC

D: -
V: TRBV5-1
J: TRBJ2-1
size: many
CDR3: CASSPGVGYEQFF
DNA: TGCGCCAGCAGCCCGGGGGTAGGCTATGAGCAGTTCTTC

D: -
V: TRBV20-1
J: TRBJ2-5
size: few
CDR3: CSAQKRGMRETQYF
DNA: TGCAGTGCTCAAAAAAGGGGTATGCGAGAGACCCAGTACTTC

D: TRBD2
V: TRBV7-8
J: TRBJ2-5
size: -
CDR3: CASSLAGSGRRHQETQYF
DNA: TGTGCCAGCAGCTTAGCGGGTAGCGGGAGGCGCCACCAAGAGACCCAGTACTTC

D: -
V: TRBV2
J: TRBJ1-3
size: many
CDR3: CASSMEKGNTIYF
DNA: TGTGCCAGCAGCATGGAAAAAGGAAACACCATATATTTT

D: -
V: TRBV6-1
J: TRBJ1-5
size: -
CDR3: CASSMSGSNQPQHF
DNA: TGTGCCAGCAGTATGTCAGGGTCAAATCAGCCCCAGCATTTT

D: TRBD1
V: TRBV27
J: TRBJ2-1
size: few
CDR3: CASSSSTGSYNEQFF
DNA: TGTGCCAGCAGTTCCTCGACAGGGTCCTACAATGAGCAGTTCTTC

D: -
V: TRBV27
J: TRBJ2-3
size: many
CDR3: CASRDGPDTQYF
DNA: TGTGCCAGCCGGGATGGGCCAGATACGCAGTATTTT

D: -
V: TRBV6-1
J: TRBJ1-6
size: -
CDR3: CASRGYGRNSPLHF
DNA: TGTGCCAGCAGGGGGTATGGACGTAATTCACCCCTCCACTTT

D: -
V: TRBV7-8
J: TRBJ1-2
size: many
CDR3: CASSLARAGYSRYGYTF
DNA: TGTGCCAGCAGCTTAGCGCGGGCAGGCTACTCCCGCTATGGCTACACCTTC

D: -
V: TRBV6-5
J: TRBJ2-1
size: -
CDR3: CASSYLGGTYNEQFF
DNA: TGTGCCAGCAGTTATTTGGGCGGGACTTACAATGAGCAGTTCTTC

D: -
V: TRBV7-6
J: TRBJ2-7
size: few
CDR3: CASSLPRAEGQFYEQYF
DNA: TGTGCCAGCAGCTTACCCCGCGCAGAGGGACAATTCTACGAGCAGTACTTC

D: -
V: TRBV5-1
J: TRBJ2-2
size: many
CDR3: CASSLGPVTGELFF
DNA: TGCGCCAGCAGCTTGGGACCAGTCACCGGGGAGCTGTTTTTT

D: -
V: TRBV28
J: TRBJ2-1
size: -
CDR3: CASSSSGGAGVYNEQFF
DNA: -

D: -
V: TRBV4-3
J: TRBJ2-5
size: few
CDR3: CASSQVISSGGGSETQYF
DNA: TGCGCCAGCAGCCAAGTTATTTCATCGGGGGGCGGGTCAGAGACCCAGTACTTC

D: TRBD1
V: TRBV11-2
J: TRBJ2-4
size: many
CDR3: CASSQIDRGLAKNIQYF
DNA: TGTGCCAGCAGCCAAATAGACAGGGGGCTTGCCAAAAACATTCAGTACTTC

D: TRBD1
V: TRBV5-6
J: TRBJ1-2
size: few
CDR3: CASSLVWDSSNYGYTF
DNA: TGTGCCAGCAGCTTGGTTTGGGACAGCTCTAACTATGGCTACACCTTC